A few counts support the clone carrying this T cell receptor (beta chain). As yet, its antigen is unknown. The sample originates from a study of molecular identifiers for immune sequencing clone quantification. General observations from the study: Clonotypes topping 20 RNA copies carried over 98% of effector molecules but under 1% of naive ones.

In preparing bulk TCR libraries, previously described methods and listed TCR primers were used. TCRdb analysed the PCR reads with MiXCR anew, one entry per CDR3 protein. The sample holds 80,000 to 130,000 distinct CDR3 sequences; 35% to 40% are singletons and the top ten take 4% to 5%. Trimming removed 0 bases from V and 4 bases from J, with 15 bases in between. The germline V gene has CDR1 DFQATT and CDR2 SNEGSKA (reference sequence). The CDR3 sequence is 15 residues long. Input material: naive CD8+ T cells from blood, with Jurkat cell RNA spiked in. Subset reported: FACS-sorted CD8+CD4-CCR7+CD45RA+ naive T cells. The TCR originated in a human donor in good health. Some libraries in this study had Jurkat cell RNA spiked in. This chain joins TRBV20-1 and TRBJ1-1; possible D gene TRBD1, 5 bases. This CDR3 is CSARDPEGAGTEAFF. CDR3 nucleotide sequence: TGCAGTGCTAGAGACCCGGAAGGGGCCGGCACTGAAGCTTTCTTT.